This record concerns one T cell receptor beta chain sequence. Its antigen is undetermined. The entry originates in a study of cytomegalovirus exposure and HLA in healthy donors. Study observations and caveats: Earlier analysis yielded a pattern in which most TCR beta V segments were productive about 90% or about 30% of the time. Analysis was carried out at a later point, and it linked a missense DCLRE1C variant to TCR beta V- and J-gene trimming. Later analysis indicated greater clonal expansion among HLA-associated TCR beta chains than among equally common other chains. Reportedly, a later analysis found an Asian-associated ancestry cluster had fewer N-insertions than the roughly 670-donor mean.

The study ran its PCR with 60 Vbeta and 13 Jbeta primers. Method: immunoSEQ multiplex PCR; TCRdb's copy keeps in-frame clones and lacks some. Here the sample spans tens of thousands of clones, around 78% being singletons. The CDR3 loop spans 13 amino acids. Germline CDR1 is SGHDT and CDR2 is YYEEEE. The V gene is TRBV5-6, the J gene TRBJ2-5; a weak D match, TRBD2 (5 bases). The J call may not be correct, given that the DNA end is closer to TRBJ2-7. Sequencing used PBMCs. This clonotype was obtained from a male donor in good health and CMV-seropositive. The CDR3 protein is CASSSGLSYEQYF. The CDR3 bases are TGTGCCAGCAGCTCAGGACTCTCCTACGAGCAGTACTTC.